Here is one TCR beta chain with its context. Here immunoSEQ multiplex PCR was the method, and the copy in TCRdb shows in-frame clones only, minus some. The sample lists fewer than 70,000 clones, 85% to 95% seen once, with 2.5% to 3.5% in the top ten. The sample is drawn from a study of T cell changes during pregnancy in multiple sclerosis. The germline CDR1 and CDR2 sequences are SEHNR and FQNEAQ (reference sequence). The CDR3 runs 15 residues. V shed 4 bases and J 4 bases; nucleotides not matched to a gene: 9. This sample comprised CD8+ T cells from peripheral blood mononuclear cells, obtained in the third trimester of pregnancy. This receptor was identified in a female donor in good health, enrolled as a control in a pregnancy study. The chain is built from TRBV7-9 and TRBJ1-2, with TRBD1 matching 7 bases. The CDR3 DNA sequence: TGTGCCAGCAGCTCGAGGGACAGCCCGGTCTATGGCTACACCTTC. Translating it yields CASSSRDSPVYGYTF.